Listed below are T cell receptor beta chains from one sample, sequenced in a study of Ad26.COV2.S vaccination and SARS-CoV-2 variants. TCRdb's table, derived via immunoSEQ multiplex PCR, lists solely in-frame clones and lacks some. Altogether approximately 340,000 clones are present, 92% being singletons, with the ten largest covering 3% to 5%. The sequenced sample was peripheral blood, obtained after recovery from COVID-19. Receptors originate from a human donor who had recovered from COVID-19. Both conserved end residues are part of each CDR3. The D gene is left open where the match is weak. Not every row has a clone size; where given, it reads once, few, many or a size class.

D: TRBD1; V: TRBV9; J: TRBJ1-1; size: NA; CDR3: CASRTGGLNTEAFF; DNA: TGTGCCAGCCGGACAGGGGGCTTGAACACTGAAGCTTTCTTT
D: TRBD1; V: TRBV24-1; J: TRBJ1-2; size: NA; CDR3: CATSGPMPDRDYGYTF; DNA: TGTGCCACCAGTGGGCCGATGCCGGACAGGGACTATGGCTACACCTTC
D: TRBD2; V: TRBV19; J: TRBJ2-3; size: NA; CDR3: CASSMPLAGGSGTQYF; DNA: TGTGCCAGTAGTATGCCTTTAGCGGGGGGTTCGGGTACGCAGTATTTT
D: TRBD1; V: TRBV19; J: TRBJ2-7; size: NA; CDR3: CASSIDGRGSYEQYF; DNA: TGTGCCAGTAGTATAGATGGCAGGGGGTCCTACGAGCAGTACTTC
D: NA; V: TRBV6-2/TRBV6-3; J: TRBJ1-1; size: NA; CDR3: CASSWGYTEAFF; DNA: TGTGCCAGCAGTTGGGGGTATACTGAAGCTTTCTTT
D: NA; V: TRBV6-5; J: TRBJ2-1; size: NA; CDR3: CASSLGGAWNEQFF; DNA: TGTGCCAGCAGTTTGGGGGGCGCGTGGAATGAGCAGTTCTTC
D: NA; V: TRBV5-6; J: TRBJ1-2; size: NA; CDR3: CASSWGRGGYTF; DNA: TGTGCCAGCAGCTGGGGCAGGGGAGGCTACACCTTC
D: NA; V: TRBV19; J: TRBJ2-1; size: NA; CDR3: CASSIEGVEQFF; DNA: TGTGCCAGTAGTATTGAGGGAGTTGAGCAGTTCTTC
D: NA; V: TRBV5-1; J: TRBJ2-7; size: NA; CDR3: CASSLEAAAEQYF; DNA: TGCGCCAGCAGCTTGGAAGCGGCCGCCGAGCAGTACTTC
D: TRBD1; V: TRBV7-8; J: TRBJ1-1; size: NA; CDR3: CASSLRTGVSTEAFF; DNA: TGTGCCAGCAGCTTAAGGACAGGGGTTAGCACTGAAGCTTTCTTT
D: NA; V: TRBV3-1/TRBV3-2; J: TRBJ1-1; size: NA; CDR3: CASSQEEGNTEAFF; DNA: TGTGCCAGCAGCCAAGAAGAGGGGAACACTGAAGCTTTCTTT
D: TRBD1; V: TRBV2; J: TRBJ1-4; size: NA; CDR3: CASSEAGTGFREKLFF; DNA: TGTGCCAGCAGTGAGGCCGGGACAGGGTTTCGCGAAAAACTGTTTTTT
D: NA; V: TRBV9; J: TRBJ2-1; size: NA; CDR3: CASSVDGLGAYNEQFF; DNA: TGTGCCAGCAGCGTAGATGGGCTAGGGGCCTACAATGAGCAGTTCTTC
D: NA; V: TRBV19; J: TRBJ2-7; size: NA; CDR3: CASSIPGDSYEQYF; DNA: TGTGCCAGTAGTATCCCGGGGGACTCCTACGAGCAGTACTTC
D: NA; V: TRBV4-1; J: TRBJ2-7; size: few; CDR3: CASSPGQDSGEQYF; DNA: TGCGCCAGCAGCCCGGGACAAGACTCGGGGGAGCAGTACTTC
D: TRBD1; V: TRBV18; J: TRBJ2-2; size: NA; CDR3: CASSLSPGTGNTGELFF; DNA: TGTGCCAGCTCACTATCGCCCGGGACAGGGAACACCGGGGAGCTGTTTTTT
D: NA; V: TRBV10-3; J: TRBJ1-5; size: NA; CDR3: CAISEGGGRIGNQPQHF; DNA: TGTGCCATCAGTGAGGGCGGGGGGCGAATAGGCAATCAGCCCCAGCATTTT
D: NA; V: TRBV9; J: TRBJ2-5; size: NA; CDR3: CASSAGETQYF; DNA: TGTGCCAGCAGCGCTGGAGAGACCCAGTACTTC
D: NA; V: TRBV6-1; J: TRBJ2-5; size: NA; CDR3: CASSEVQASRETQYF; DNA: TGTGCCAGCAGTGAAGTCCAGGCCTCTCGGGAGACCCAGTACTTC
D: NA; V: TRBV6-1; J: TRBJ2-1; size: few; CDR3: CASSEGDGKQFF; DNA: TGTGCCAGCAGTGAAGGAGACGGGAAGCAGTTCTTC
D: NA; V: TRBV7-2; J: TRBJ1-4; size: NA; CDR3: CASSLDPYNEKLFF; DNA: TGTGCCAGCAGCTTGGACCCCTATAATGAAAAACTGTTTTTT
D: TRBD1; V: TRBV5-1; J: TRBJ2-7; size: NA; CDR3: CASSLQGAEYEQYF; DNA: TGCGCCAGCAGCTTGCAGGGGGCTGAGTACGAGCAGTACTTC
D: TRBD1; V: TRBV3-1/TRBV3-2; J: TRBJ1-4; size: NA; CDR3: CASSPDRVMANEKLFF; DNA: TGTGCCAGCAGCCCTGACAGGGTAATGGCTAATGAAAAACTGTTTTTT
D: TRBD1; V: TRBV29-1; J: TRBJ1-2; size: NA; CDR3: CSVWGQGQGYTF; DNA: TGCAGCGTGTGGGGACAGGGTCAGGGCTACACCTTC
D: NA; V: TRBV27; J: TRBJ2-1; size: NA; CDR3: CASSFGAPSWDEQFF; DNA: TGTGCCAGCAGTTTCGGGGCACCCAGTTGGGATGAGCAGTTCTTC
D: TRBD1; V: TRBV27; J: TRBJ2-5; size: NA; CDR3: CASSPTSLGQGAQETQYF; DNA: TGTGCCAGCAGCCCGACCTCTTTGGGACAGGGGGCTCAAGAGACCCAGTACTTC
D: TRBD1; V: TRBV19; J: TRBJ1-1; size: NA; CDR3: CASTDRGLSSTEAFF; DNA: TGTGCCAGTACCGACAGGGGGCTTAGTAGTACTGAAGCTTTCTTT
D: NA; V: TRBV10-1; J: TRBJ1-2; size: NA; CDR3: CASSDSYNYGYTF; DNA: TGCGCCAGCAGTGACTCTTATAACTATGGCTACACCTTC
D: NA; V: TRBV7-2; J: TRBJ1-1; size: NA; CDR3: CASSAPFLQASNTEAFF; DNA: TGTGCCAGCAGCGCCCCTTTTCTCCAGGCGTCGAACACTGAAGCTTTCTTT
D: NA; V: TRBV6-2/TRBV6-3; J: TRBJ2-1; size: NA; CDR3: CASSYSDWTQNNEQFF; DNA: TGTGCCAGCAGTTATTCCGACTGGACCCAGAACAATGAGCAGTTCTTC
D: TRBD1; V: TRBV24-1; J: TRBJ2-7; size: NA; CDR3: CATSDRTGGRQYF; DNA: TGTGCCACCAGTGATAGGACAGGGGGACGGCAGTACTTC
D: NA; V: TRBV18; J: TRBJ1-1; size: NA; CDR3: CASSRDLMNTEAFF; DNA: TGTGCCAGCTCTCGCGACCTCATGAACACTGAAGCTTTCTTT
D: NA; V: TRBV10-3; J: TRBJ2-7; size: NA; CDR3: CAILLDSSYEQYF; DNA: TGTGCCATCCTCCTCGACAGTTCCTACGAGCAGTACTTC
D: TRBD1; V: TRBV28; J: TRBJ1-2; size: NA; CDR3: CASLTGGLGYTF; DNA: TGTGCCAGCTTGACAGGGGGCCTTGGCTACACCTTC
D: TRBD1; V: TRBV14; J: TRBJ1-1; size: NA; CDR3: CASSQRTGSNTEAFF; DNA: TGTGCCAGCAGCCAGAGGACAGGATCGAACACTGAAGCTTTCTTT
D: TRBD2; V: TRBV7-2; J: TRBJ2-2; size: NA; CDR3: CASSSSGGVSGELFF; DNA: TGTGCCAGCAGCTCTAGCGGGGGGGTCTCCGGGGAGCTGTTTTTT
D: NA; V: TRBV5-1; J: TRBJ2-2; size: NA; CDR3: CASSLATGANTGELFF; DNA: TGCGCCAGCAGCTTGGCCACCGGGGCGAACACCGGGGAGCTGTTTTTT
D: TRBD2; V: TRBV6-2/TRBV6-3; J: TRBJ2-1; size: NA; CDR3: CASSYPIFSGAYNEQFF; DNA: TGTGCCAGCAGTTACCCAATCTTCAGCGGGGCCTACAATGAGCAGTTCTTC
D: NA; V: TRBV9; J: TRBJ2-2; size: once; CDR3: CASSVALDRSTGELFF; DNA: TGTGCCAGCAGCGTAGCTTTGGACAGATCCACCGGGGAGCTGTTTTTT
D: NA; V: TRBV2; J: TRBJ2-7; size: NA; CDR3: CASSESESYEQYF; DNA: TGTGCCAGCAGTGAGTCAGAGTCCTACGAGCAGTACTTC
D: NA; V: TRBV9; J: TRBJ2-1; size: NA; CDR3: CASSARLDSNAQFF; DNA: TGTGCCAGCAGCGCCCGGCTCGACTCCAACGCACAGTTCTTC
D: NA; V: TRBV5-1; J: TRBJ1-4; size: NA; CDR3: CASSVDIQSNEKLFF; DNA: TGCGCCAGCAGCGTAGACATACAGAGTAATGAAAAACTGTTTTTT
D: NA; V: TRBV6-5; J: TRBJ1-5; size: few; CDR3: CASSYSQDQPQHF; DNA: TGTGCCAGCAGTTACTCGCAGGATCAGCCCCAGCATTTT
D: NA; V: TRBV7-9; J: TRBJ2-1; size: NA; CDR3: CASSLVRNEQFF; DNA: TGTGCCAGCAGCTTAGTACGGAATGAGCAGTTCTTC
D: NA; V: TRBV24-1; J: TRBJ2-5; size: NA; CDR3: CATSDSQGPQETQYF; DNA: TGTGCCACCAGTGATTCCCAGGGGCCCCAAGAGACCCAGTACTTC
D: TRBD1; V: TRBV15; J: TRBJ1-2; size: NA; CDR3: CATSRPYRGSNYGYTF; DNA: TGTGCCACCAGCAGACCCTACAGGGGGTCCAACTATGGCTACACCTTC
D: TRBD2; V: TRBV3-1/TRBV3-2; J: TRBJ2-7; size: NA; CDR3: CASSLRGGTRPDEQYF; DNA: TGTGCCAGCAGCCTCCGGGGGGGGACTCGCCCGGACGAGCAGTACTTC
D: NA; V: TRBV5-1; J: TRBJ2-1; size: NA; CDR3: CASRGPSSYNEQFF; DNA: TGCGCCAGCAGGGGCCCGAGCTCCTACAATGAGCAGTTCTTC
D: NA; V: TRBV12-3/TRBV12-4; J: TRBJ1-1; size: NA; CDR3: CASSRSMNTEAFF; DNA: TGTGCCAGCAGCCGGAGTATGAACACTGAAGCTTTCTTT
D: TRBD1; V: TRBV5-1; J: TRBJ2-7; size: NA; CDR3: CASSLESGGPYEQYF; DNA: TGCGCCAGCAGCTTGGAATCAGGGGGCCCCTACGAGCAGTACTTC
D: NA; V: TRBV5-4; J: TRBJ1-2; size: NA; CDR3: CASSFNIIGYTF; DNA: TGTGCCAGCAGCTTTAATATAATCGGCTACACCTTC
D: NA; V: TRBV11-2; J: TRBJ1-1; size: once; CDR3: CASSLGGEAFF; DNA: TGTGCCAGCAGCTTAGGGGGAGAAGCTTTCTTT
D: NA; V: TRBV5-8; J: TRBJ2-1; size: NA; CDR3: CASSAGTYLLNEQFF; DNA: TGTGCCAGCAGCGCCGGGACATACCTCCTCAATGAGCAGTTCTTC